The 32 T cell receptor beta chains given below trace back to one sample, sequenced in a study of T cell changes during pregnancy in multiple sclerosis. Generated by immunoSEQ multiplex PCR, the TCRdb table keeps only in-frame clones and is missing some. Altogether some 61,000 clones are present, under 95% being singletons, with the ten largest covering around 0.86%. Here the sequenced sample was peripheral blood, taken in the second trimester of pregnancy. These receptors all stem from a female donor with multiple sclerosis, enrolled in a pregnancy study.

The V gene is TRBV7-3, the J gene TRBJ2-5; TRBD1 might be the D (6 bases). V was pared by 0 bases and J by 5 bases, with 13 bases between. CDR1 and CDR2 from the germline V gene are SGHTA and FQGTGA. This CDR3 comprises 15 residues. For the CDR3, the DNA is TGTGCCAGCAGCTTAACGGGCAGGGGTCATGAGACCCAGTACTTC. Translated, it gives CASSLTGRGHETQYF.

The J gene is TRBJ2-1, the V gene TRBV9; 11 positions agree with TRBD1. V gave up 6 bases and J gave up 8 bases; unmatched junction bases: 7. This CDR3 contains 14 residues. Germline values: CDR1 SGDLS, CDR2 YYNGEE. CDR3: CASNGGQGGDEQFF. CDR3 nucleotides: TGTGCCAGCAATGGGGGACAGGGGGGCGATGAGCAGTTCTTC.

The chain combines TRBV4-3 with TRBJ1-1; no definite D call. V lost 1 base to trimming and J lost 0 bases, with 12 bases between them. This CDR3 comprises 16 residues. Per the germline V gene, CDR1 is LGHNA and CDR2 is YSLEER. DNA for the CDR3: TGCGCCAGCAGCCAAGGGAGGGTGGGGATGAACACTGAAGCTTTCTTT. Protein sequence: CASSQGRVGMNTEAFF.

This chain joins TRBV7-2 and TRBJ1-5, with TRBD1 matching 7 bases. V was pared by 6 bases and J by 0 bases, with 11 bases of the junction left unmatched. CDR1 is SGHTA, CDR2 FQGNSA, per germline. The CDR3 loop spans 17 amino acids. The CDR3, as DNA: TGTGCCAGCAGTCAAGGGGGCAGGAGCTATAGCAATCAGCCCCAGCATTTT. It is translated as CASSQGGRSYSNQPQHF.

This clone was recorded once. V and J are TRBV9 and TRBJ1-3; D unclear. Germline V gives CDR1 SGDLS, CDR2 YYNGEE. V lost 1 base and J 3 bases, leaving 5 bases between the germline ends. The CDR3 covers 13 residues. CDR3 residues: CASSVLSGNTIYF. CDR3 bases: TGTGCCAGCAGCGTATTGAGTGGAAACACCATATATTTT. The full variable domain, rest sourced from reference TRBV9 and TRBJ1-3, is DSGVTQTPKHLITATGQRVTLRCSPRSGDLSVYWYQQSLDQGLQFLIQYYNGEERAKGNILERFSAQQFPDLHSELNLSSLELGDSALYFCASSVLSGNTIYFGEGSWLTVV.

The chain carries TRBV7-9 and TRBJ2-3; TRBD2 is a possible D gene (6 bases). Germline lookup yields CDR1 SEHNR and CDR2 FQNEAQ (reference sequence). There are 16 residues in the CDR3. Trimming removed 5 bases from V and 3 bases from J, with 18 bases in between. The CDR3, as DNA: TGTGCCAGCAGCCCACGAACTAGCCGAGTGACAGATACGCAGTATTTT. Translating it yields CASSPRTSRVTDTQYF. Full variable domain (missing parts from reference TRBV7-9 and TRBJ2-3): DTGVSQNPRHKITKRGQNVTFRCDPISEHNRLYWYRQTLGQGPEFLTYFQNEAQLEKSRLLSDRFSAERPKGSFSTLEIQRTEQGDSAMYLCASSPRTSRVTDTQYFGPGTRLTVL.

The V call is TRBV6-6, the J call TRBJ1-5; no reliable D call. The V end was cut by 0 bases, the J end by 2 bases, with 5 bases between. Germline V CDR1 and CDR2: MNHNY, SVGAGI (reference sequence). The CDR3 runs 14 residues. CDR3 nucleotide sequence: TGTGCCAGCAGTTACTCCTACGGCAATCAGCCCCAGCATTTT. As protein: CASSYSYGNQPQHF.

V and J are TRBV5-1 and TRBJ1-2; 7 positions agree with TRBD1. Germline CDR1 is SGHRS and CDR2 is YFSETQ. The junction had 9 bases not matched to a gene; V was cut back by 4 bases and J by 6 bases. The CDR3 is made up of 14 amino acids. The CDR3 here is CASSGETGRNGYTF. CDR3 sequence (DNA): TGCGCCAGCAGCGGGGAGACAGGGCGGAATGGCTACACCTTC.

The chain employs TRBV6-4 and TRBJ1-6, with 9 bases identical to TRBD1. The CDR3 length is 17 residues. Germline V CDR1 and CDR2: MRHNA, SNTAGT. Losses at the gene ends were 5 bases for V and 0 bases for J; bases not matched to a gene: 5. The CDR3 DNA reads TGTGCCAGCAGTCGGACAGGGGACAGCTCCTATAATTCACCCCTCCACTTT. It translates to CASSRTGDSSYNSPLHF.

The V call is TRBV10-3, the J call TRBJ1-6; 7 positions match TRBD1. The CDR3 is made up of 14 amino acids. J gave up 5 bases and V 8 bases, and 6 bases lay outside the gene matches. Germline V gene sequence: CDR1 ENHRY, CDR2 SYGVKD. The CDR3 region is CAIGRDSNNSPLHF. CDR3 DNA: TGTGCCATCGGCCGGGACAGTAATAATTCACCCCTCCACTTT.

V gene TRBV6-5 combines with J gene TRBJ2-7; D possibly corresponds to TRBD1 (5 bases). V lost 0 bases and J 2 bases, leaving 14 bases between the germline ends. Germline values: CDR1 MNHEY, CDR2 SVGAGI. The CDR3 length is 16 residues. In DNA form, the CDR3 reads TGTGCCAGCAGTTACTCGGCAGGGTACTTGGCCTACGAGCAGTACTTC. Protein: CASSYSAGYLAYEQYF.

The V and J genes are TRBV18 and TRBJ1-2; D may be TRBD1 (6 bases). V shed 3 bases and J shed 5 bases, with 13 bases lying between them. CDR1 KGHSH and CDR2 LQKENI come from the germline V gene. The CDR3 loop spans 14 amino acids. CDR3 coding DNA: TGTGCCAGCTCACCTTCCGGGACAAATTATGGCTACACCTTC. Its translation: CASSPSGTNYGYTF.

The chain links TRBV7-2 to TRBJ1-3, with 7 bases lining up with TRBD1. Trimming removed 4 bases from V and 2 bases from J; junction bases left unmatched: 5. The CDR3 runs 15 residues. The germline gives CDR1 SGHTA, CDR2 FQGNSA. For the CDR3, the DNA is TGTGCCAGCAGCTGGGACAGCCCAGCTGGAAACACCATATATTTT. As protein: CASSWDSPAGNTIYF.

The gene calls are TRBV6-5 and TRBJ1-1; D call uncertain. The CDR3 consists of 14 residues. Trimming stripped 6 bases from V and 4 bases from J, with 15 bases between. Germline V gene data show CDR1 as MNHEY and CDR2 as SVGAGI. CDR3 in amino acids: CASSAVGGRTEAFF. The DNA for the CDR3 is TGTGCCAGCAGCGCGGTGGGTGGCCGCACTGAAGCTTTCTTT.

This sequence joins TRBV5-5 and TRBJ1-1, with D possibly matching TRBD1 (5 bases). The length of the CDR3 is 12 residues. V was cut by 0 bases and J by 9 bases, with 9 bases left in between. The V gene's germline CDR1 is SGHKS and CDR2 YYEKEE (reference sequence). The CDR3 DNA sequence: TGTGCCAGCAGCTTGGCGACAGATCAAGCTTTCTTT. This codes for CASSLATDQAFF.

The CDR3 DNA is TGTGCCAGCAGCTCCTCCCGGGAGGGAGCCAAAAACATTCAGTACTTC. This sequence encodes CASSSSREGAKNIQYF. The gene calls are TRBV7-2 and TRBJ2-4; 8 bases line up with TRBD2. Germline V gene sequence: CDR1 SGHTA, CDR2 FQGNSA. The CDR3 is 16 residues long. The trim removed 4 bases at V and 0 bases at J, leaving 5 bases unmatched. Drawing the rest from reference TRBV7-2 and TRBJ2-4, the complete variable domain is GAGVSQSPSNKVTEKGKDVELRCDPISGHTALYWYRQSLGQGLEFLIYFQGNSAPDKSGLPSDRFSAERTGGSVSTLTIQRTQQEDSAVYLCASSSSREGAKNIQYFGAGTRLSVL.

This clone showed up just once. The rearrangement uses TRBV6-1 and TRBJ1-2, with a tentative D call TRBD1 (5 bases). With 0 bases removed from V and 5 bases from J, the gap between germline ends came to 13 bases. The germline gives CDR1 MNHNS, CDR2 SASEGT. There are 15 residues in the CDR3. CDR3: CASSEALYGGYGYTF. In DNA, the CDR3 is TGTGCCAGCAGTGAAGCGCTCTACGGGGGATATGGCTACACCTTC.

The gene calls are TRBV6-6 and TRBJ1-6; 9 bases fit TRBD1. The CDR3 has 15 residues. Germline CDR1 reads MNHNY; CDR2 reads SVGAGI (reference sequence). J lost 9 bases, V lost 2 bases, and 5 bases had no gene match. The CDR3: CASSYLQGAGSPLHF. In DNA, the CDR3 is TGTGCCAGCAGTTACCTACAGGGGGCGGGTTCACCCCTCCACTTT.

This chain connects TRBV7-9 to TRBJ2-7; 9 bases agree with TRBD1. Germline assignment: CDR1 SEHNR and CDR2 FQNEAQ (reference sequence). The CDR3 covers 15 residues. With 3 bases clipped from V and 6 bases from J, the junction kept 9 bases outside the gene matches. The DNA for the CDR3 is TGTGCCAGCAGCTTTTTCCGGGACAGGGTGGCCGAGCAGTACTTC. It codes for CASSFFRDRVAEQYF.

The CDR3 sequence is CASSWGGGSGGYTF. CDR3 DNA sequence: TGTGCCAGCAGCTGGGGTGGTGGGAGCGGGGGCTACACCTTC. The gene calls are TRBV7-3 and TRBJ1-2, with no clear D. This CDR3 region has 14 residues. Trimming took off 4 bases at V and 8 bases at J, with 17 bases between the two ends. From germline, CDR1 is SGHTA and CDR2 FQGTGA.

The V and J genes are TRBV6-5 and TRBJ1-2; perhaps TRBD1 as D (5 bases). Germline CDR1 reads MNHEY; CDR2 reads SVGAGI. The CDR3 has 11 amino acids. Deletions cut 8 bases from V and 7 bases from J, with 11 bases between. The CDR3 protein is CASLGPTGYTF. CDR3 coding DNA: TGTGCCAGCCTGGGGCCGACTGGCTACACCTTC.

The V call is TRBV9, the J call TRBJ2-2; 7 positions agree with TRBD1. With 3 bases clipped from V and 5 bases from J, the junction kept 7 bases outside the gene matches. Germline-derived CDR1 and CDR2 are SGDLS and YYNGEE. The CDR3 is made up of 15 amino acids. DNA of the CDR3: TGTGCCAGCAGCGCCCAGGGGACAGTTACCGGGGAGCTGTTTTTT. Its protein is CASSAQGTVTGELFF.

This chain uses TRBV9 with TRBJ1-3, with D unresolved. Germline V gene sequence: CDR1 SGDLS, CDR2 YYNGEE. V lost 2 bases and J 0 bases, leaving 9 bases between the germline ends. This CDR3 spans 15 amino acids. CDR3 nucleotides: TGTGCCAGCAGCGTCTCCGCGGCCTCTGGAAACACCATATATTTT. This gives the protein CASSVSAASGNTIYF.

The chain's CDR3 is CASSSRQFGVNTEAFF. CDR3 nucleotide sequence: TGTGCCAGCAGTTCACGACAGTTTGGGGTAAACACTGAAGCTTTCTTT. V is TRBV6-5 and J is TRBJ1-1; a weak D match, TRBD1 (5 bases). The V end lost 4 bases, the J end lost 2 bases, and 17 bases lay between the germline ends. The CDR3 loop spans 16 amino acids. Germline loops: CDR1 MNHEY, CDR2 SVGAGI.

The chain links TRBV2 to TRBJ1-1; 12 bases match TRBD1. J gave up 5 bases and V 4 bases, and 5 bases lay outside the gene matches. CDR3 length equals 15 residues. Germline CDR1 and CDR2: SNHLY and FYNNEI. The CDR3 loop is CASSGGTGGRTEAFF. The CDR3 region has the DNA TGTGCCAGCAGTGGAGGGACAGGGGGCAGAACTGAAGCTTTCTTT.

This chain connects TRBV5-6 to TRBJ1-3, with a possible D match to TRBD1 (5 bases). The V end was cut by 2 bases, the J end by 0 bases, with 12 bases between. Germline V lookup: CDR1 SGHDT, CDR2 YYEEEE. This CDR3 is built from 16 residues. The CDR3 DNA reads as TGTGCCAGCAGCTTCGACAGTACGTACTCTGGAAACACCATATATTTT. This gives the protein CASSFDSTYSGNTIYF. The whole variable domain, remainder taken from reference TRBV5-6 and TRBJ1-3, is DAGVTQSPTHLIKTRGQQVTLRCSPKSGHDTVSWYQQALGQGPQFIFQYYEEEERQRGNFPDRFSGHQFPNYSSELNVNALLLGDSALYLCASSFDSTYSGNTIYFGEGSWLTVV.

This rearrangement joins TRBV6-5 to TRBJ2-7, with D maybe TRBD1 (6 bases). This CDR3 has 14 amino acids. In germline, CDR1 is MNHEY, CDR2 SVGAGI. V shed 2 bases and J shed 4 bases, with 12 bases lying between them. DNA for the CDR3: TGTGCCAGCAGTTACACCCGGGGACAATACGAGCAGTACTTC. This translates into CASSYTRGQYEQYF.

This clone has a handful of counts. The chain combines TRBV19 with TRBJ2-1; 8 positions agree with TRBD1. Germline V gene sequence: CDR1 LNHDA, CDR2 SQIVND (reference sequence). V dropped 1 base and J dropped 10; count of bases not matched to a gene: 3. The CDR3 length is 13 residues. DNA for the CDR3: TGTGCCAGTAGTATAGGCAGGGGGCGGGAGCAGTTCTTC. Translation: CASSIGRGREQFF.

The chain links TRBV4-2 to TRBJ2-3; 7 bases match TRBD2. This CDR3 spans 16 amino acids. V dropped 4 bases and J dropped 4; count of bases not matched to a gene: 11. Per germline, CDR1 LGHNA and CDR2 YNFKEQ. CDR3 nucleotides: TGTGCCAGCAGCCCCCTCCGCGGGGGTAGGGCAGATACGCAGTATTTT. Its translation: CASSPLRGGRADTQYF.

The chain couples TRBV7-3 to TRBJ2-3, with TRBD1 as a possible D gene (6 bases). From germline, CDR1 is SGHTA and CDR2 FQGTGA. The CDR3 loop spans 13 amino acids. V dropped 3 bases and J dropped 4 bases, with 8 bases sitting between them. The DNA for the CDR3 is TGTGCCAGCAGCTTCCGGACAGCAGATACGCAGTATTTT. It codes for CASSFRTADTQYF. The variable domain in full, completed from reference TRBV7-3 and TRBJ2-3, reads GAGVSQTPSNKVTEKGKYVELRCDPISGHTALYWYRQSLGQGPEFLIYFQGTGAADDSGLPNDRFFAVRPEGSVSTLKIQRTERGDSAVYLCASSFRTADTQYFGPGTRLTVL.

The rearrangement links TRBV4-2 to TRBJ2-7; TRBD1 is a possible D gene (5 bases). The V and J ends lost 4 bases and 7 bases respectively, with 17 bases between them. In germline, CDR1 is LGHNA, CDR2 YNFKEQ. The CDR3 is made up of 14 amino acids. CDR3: CASSPRAAHHEQYF. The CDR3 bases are TGTGCCAGCAGCCCCAGGGCTGCCCACCATGAGCAGTACTTC.

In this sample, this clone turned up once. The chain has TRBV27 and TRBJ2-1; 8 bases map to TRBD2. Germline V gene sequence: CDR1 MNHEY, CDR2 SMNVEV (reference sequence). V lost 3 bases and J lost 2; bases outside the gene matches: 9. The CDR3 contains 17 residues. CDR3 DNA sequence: TGTGCCAGCAGTTTTGGTAAAGGACTAGCCCCCTACAATGAGCAGTTCTTC. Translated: CASSFGKGLAPYNEQFF.